Each of the 21 T cell receptor beta chains below was sequenced from the same sample in a study of response to subunit inactivated influenza vaccine. TCRdb itself ran the RT-PCR reads through MiXCR, one entry per CDR3 protein. The data hold roughly 190,000 distinct CDR3 sequences, with less than 15% observed a single time. The same specimen was also included in a second study, on T cells expressing NK-cell markers. That report adds: The cDNA for TCR beta came from 5'RACE template switching with UMIs.

The sequences come from CD8+ T cells sorted from PBMCs, collected about 11 days after vaccination. The receptors were gathered from a man aged 45-65 years who received an inactivated influenza vaccine.

The CDR3 loop reads CASSDTVNGNTIYF. CDR3 in DNA: TGTGCCAGCAGTGATACAGTGAATGGAAACACCATATATTTT. The chain links TRBV12-3 or TRBV12-4 to TRBJ1-3; D is ambiguous. Trimming removed 5 bases from V and 3 bases from J, with 11 bases in between. CDR3 size: 14 residues.

At least ten counts were recorded for this clonotype. The genes are TRBV21-1 and TRBJ2-3; the table gives TRBD1 as D, unverified against the DNA. TRBV21-1 is flagged as a pseudogene. CDR3 length: 12 amino acids. The CDR3: CASTQGGREGHF. Here the CDR3 DNA reads TGTGCCAGCACTCAAGGGGGGCGAGAGGGGCATTTT.

This chain connects TRBV6-5 to TRBJ2-1; TRBD2 matches 10 bases. The junction had 5 bases not matched to a gene; V was cut back by 1 base and J by 2 bases. There are 17 residues in the CDR3. Germline V gene sequence: CDR1 MNHEY, CDR2 SVGAGI. CDR3 coding DNA: TGTGCCAGCAGTTACTTCGTGAGCGGGGGGGCCTACAATGAGCAGTTCTTC. This gives the protein CASSYFVSGGAYNEQFF.

This chain links TRBV15 with TRBJ2-7; 8 positions agree with TRBD1. The CDR3 loop spans 15 amino acids. The ends lost 0 bases at V and 4 bases at J; junction bases unmatched: 5. CDR1 and CDR2 (germline): LNHNV, YYDKDF (reference sequence). CDR3 in DNA: TGTGCCACCAGCAGAGATTCAGGACAGGGTTACGAGCAGTACTTC. It is translated as CATSRDSGQGYEQYF.

This clonotype has only a few counts. This chain links TRBV7-2 with TRBJ2-1, with D perhaps matching TRBD2 (6 bases). Trimming took off 6 bases at V and 4 bases at J, with 19 bases between the two ends. CDR1 and CDR2 (germline): SGHTA, FQGNSA. The CDR3 loop spans 16 amino acids. CDR3 nucleotides: TGTGCCAGCAGTCAGGGAGGCGGGGTTGGGTACAATGAGCAGTTCTTC. Translating it yields CASSQGGGVGYNEQFF.

The chain is built from TRBV27 and TRBJ2-7, with D possibly being TRBD2 (6 bases). Trimming left V 5 bases short and J 5 bases short, with 13 bases between. The germline V gene encodes CDR1 MNHEY and CDR2 SMNVEV (reference sequence). CDR3 size: 13 residues. This CDR3 is CASSPMRGDEQYF. The CDR3 coding sequence is TGTGCCAGCAGTCCTATGCGGGGCGACGAGCAGTACTTC.

This clonotype was seen a few times. The chain has TRBV11-1 and TRBJ2-5; TRBD2 aligns across 10 bases. With 2 bases clipped from V and 5 bases from J, the junction kept 14 bases outside the gene matches. The CDR3 length is 18 residues. Germline V gene lookup returns CDR1 SGHAT and CDR2 FQDESV (reference sequence). CDR3 amino acids: CASSLRLAGAYDLETQYF. CDR3 nucleotide sequence: TGTGCCAGCAGCTTAAGGCTAGCGGGAGCATACGACCTTGAGACCCAGTACTTC.

This clonotype was detected many times. CDR3 in amino acids: CASSPGRTGEYGYTF. The CDR3 DNA reads as TGTGCCAGCAGTCCCGGGAGGACAGGGGAGTATGGCTACACCTTC. This chain joins TRBV27 and TRBJ1-2, with 9 bases aligning to TRBD1. This CDR3 comprises 15 residues. Germline loops: CDR1 MNHEY, CDR2 SMNVEV (reference sequence). J was trimmed by 5 bases and V by 5 bases; bases with no gene match: 9.

The CDR3 DNA reads as TGCGCCAGCAGCCAAGTTTCCGGGGGCAACTATGGCTACACCTTC. It encodes CASSQVSGGNYGYTF. The genes are TRBV4-1 and TRBJ1-2, with D possibly being TRBD1 (6 bases). The CDR3 sequence is 15 residues long. CDR1 and CDR2 (germline): MGHRA, YSYEKL. With 1 base removed from V and 2 bases from J, the gap between germline ends came to 11 bases.

V is TRBV12-3 or TRBV12-4 and J is TRBJ1-5, with D possibly TRBD1 on 5 matching bases. The V and J ends lost 4 bases and 2 bases respectively, with 12 bases between them. This CDR3 region has 15 residues. CDR3 coding DNA: TGTGCCAGCAGTTACCAGGGAATGGGCAATCAGCCCCAGCATTTT. The encoded protein is CASSYQGMGNQPQHF.

This clonotype has ten or more counts. The chain couples TRBV28 to TRBJ2-1, with 7 positions matching TRBD1. The J segment lost 3 bases and the V segment lost 3 bases, leaving 2 bases of the junction unmatched. This CDR3 contains 14 residues. Germline V CDR1 and CDR2: MDHEN, SYDVKM. The CDR3 DNA reads TGTGCCAGCAGTTTTCCAGGGGGCTACAATGAGCAGTTCTTC. Protein sequence: CASSFPGGYNEQFF.

This clonotype was observed a few times. The rearrangement links TRBV4-2 to TRBJ1-1; D ambiguous. This CDR3 contains 12 residues. Trimming took 2 bases from V and 8 from J, leaving 9 bases between them. Looked up from germline, CDR1 is LGHNA and CDR2 is YNFKEQ. CDR3 nucleotide sequence: TGTGCCAGCAGCCAAAGAGCAGCCGAAGCTTTCTTT. It encodes CASSQRAAEAFF.

Many counts were recorded for this clonotype. The chain couples TRBV4-1 to TRBJ2-7, with TRBD2 matching 7 bases. Germline V gene data show CDR1 as MGHRA and CDR2 as YSYEKL. The CDR3 is made up of 13 amino acids. Unmatched junction bases numbered 6, after V lost 0 bases and J lost 10 bases. The CDR3 DNA is TGCGCCAGCAGCCAAGAATGGGGGGGGATCCAGTACTTC. Protein sequence: CASSQEWGGIQYF.

This clonotype was picked up many times. The rearrangement uses TRBV14 and TRBJ2-1, with no clear D. Per germline, CDR1 SGHDN and CDR2 FVKESK. The CDR3 has 12 amino acids. Trimming pared 2 bases from V and 7 bases from J, leaving 6 bases between. The CDR3 loop is CASSQSENEQFF. The CDR3, as DNA: TGTGCCAGCAGCCAATCAGAAAATGAGCAGTTCTTC.

This clonotype was seen repeatedly, ten times or more. V gene TRBV24-1 combines with J gene TRBJ2-1; D is unresolved. The ends were cut back, 2 bases at V and 8 bases at J, with 15 bases in the middle. The CDR3 has 15 residues. Germline V lookup: CDR1 KGHDR, CDR2 SFDVKD. CDR3 amino acids: CATSDSPTHIDEQFF. The CDR3 nucleotides read TGTGCCACCAGTGATTCCCCCACCCACATCGATGAGCAGTTCTTC.

The chain carries TRBV5-6 and TRBJ2-7; D gene unclear. Trimming pared 2 bases from V and 0 bases from J, leaving 12 bases between. This CDR3 is 15 amino acids long. Germline-derived CDR1 and CDR2 are SGHDT and YYEEEE. The CDR3 region is CASSFVGKSSYEQYF. DNA of the CDR3: TGTGCCAGCAGCTTCGTCGGCAAGTCCTCCTACGAGCAGTACTTC.

This clonotype was detected many times. This rearrangement joins TRBV7-8 to TRBJ1-4, with 11 nucleotides matching TRBD1. The CDR3 loop spans 15 amino acids. Germline trimming cut 4 bases from V and 6 bases from J; bases unmatched to any gene: 4. Germline V gives CDR1 SGHVS, CDR2 FQNEAQ. CDR3 amino acids: CASSSGQGAHEKLFF. The CDR3 DNA follows: TGTGCCAGCAGCTCAGGACAGGGGGCCCATGAAAAACTGTTTTTT.

The table lists this clonotype with a few counts. The rearrangement links TRBV7-6 to TRBJ2-3; TRBD2 matches 13 bases. Germline trimming cut 3 bases from V and 5 bases from J; bases unmatched to any gene: 8. This CDR3 contains 17 residues. CDR1 and CDR2 from the germline V gene are SGHVS and FNYEAQ. The CDR3, as DNA: TGTGCCAGCAGCTTGAGCGCCGGGACTAGCGGGATAGATACGCAGTATTTT. Translating it yields CASSLSAGTSGIDTQYF.

This chain links TRBV12-3 or TRBV12-4 with TRBJ1-4; TRBD1 aligns across 7 bases. Trimming took 3 bases from V and 9 from J; bases not matched to a gene: 4. The CDR3 length is 13 residues. The CDR3 protein is CASSFAGGQKLFF. DNA of the CDR3: TGTGCCAGCAGTTTCGCAGGGGGTCAAAAACTGTTTTTT.

This clonotype showed up just a few times. The chain couples TRBV6-1 to TRBJ1-4; D unclear. The CDR3 covers 15 residues. Germline V gene data show CDR1 as MNHNS and CDR2 as SASEGT. The V end lost 5 bases, the J end lost 8 bases, and 18 bases lay between the germline ends. In nucleotides, the CDR3 is TGTGCCAGCAGTACCCGGCCGGGTCGGGTAGAAAAACTGTTTTTT. This translates into CASSTRPGRVEKLFF.

This clonotype was counted many times. The chain is built from TRBV4-3 and TRBJ2-1; D may be TRBD2 (7 bases). The V and J ends lost 1 base and 7 bases respectively, with 11 bases between them. Germline V CDR1 and CDR2: LGHNA, YSLEER. This CDR3 is 14 amino acids long. The CDR3 sequence: CASSQGGGRNEQFF. The CDR3 DNA is TGCGCCAGCAGCCAAGGGGGGGGCAGGAATGAGCAGTTCTTC.